The count of the clone carrying this T cell receptor (beta chain) is one. Antigen specificity is unknown. This sample is drawn from a study of a mutant IDH1 vaccine in newly diagnosed glioma. Findings of the study overall: Alterations occurring in top peripheral T cell clonotypes seemed unrelated to pseudoprogression.

Time point meaning: baseline, week 1 (first vaccination visit). Indicated treatment: pre-vaccination baseline after standard-of-care therapy. After removal of 3 bases from V and 9 bases from J, the junction contained 7 bases not matched to a gene. Per germline, CDR1 LNHDA and CDR2 SQIVND (reference sequence). The CDR3 consists of 15 residues. Only in-frame clones appear in the TCRdb table, and some are missing; sequencing was by immunoSEQ multiplex PCR. The sample holds approximately 52,000 clones; about three quarters are singletons and the top ten take approximately 1.8%. The TCR was taken from a woman in her thirties or forties with glioma. The chain employs TRBV19 and TRBJ2-1; 11 bases agree with TRBD1. The input for sequencing was PBMCs, taken from a glioma patient treated with radiotherapy, temozolomide or both. The CDR3: CASSIKDRGRGEQFF. DNA of the CDR3: TGTGCCAGTAGTATTAAGGACAGGGGGCGGGGTGAGCAGTTCTTC.